Listed below are T cell receptor beta chains from one sample, sequenced in a study of identical twins. TCRdb re-called the 5' RACE reads through MiXCR, storing one row per CDR3 protein. Altogether 1.5 million to 2 million distinct CDR3 sequences are present, about 32% being singletons, with the ten largest covering approximately 0.25%. The sequenced sample consisted of cord blood. These receptors all stem from a newborn girl in good health. The CDR3 runs from the conserved cysteine through the conserved F or W. Each record gives: V gene, J gene, CDR3 protein.

v_gene: TRBV25-1
j_gene: TRBJ2-7
CDR3aa: CASSEFTGRSYEQYF

v_gene: TRBV29-1
j_gene: TRBJ1-2
CDR3aa: CSVEDLGTGGYGDTF

v_gene: TRBV9
j_gene: TRBJ1-4
CDR3aa: CASSAGGTNEKLFF

v_gene: TRBV24-1
j_gene: TRBJ2-1
CDR3aa: CATSDFNEQFF

v_gene: TRBV20-1
j_gene: TRBJ2-7
CDR3aa: CSATPGPYEQYF

v_gene: TRBV19
j_gene: TRBJ1-1
CDR3aa: CASSPLGGHYTEAFF

v_gene: TRBV7-8
j_gene: TRBJ2-1
CDR3aa: CASSRDSYYNEQFF

v_gene: TRBV4-1
j_gene: TRBJ2-7
CDR3aa: CASSGTSGSPSYYNEQYF

v_gene: TRBV5-1
j_gene: TRBJ2-1
CDR3aa: CASSSPGLGRSNEQFF

v_gene: TRBV19
j_gene: TRBJ1-5
CDR3aa: CASTLGGGNQPQHF

v_gene: TRBV24-1
j_gene: TRBJ2-1
CDR3aa: CATSDFTGGRLVPSYNEQFF

v_gene: TRBV20-1
j_gene: TRBJ1-2
CDR3aa: CSARDRGEANYGYTF

v_gene: TRBV20-1
j_gene: TRBJ2-7
CDR3aa: CRAKGKNYEQYF

v_gene: TRBV19
j_gene: TRBJ2-1
CDR3aa: CASSILKGSLRNEQFF

v_gene: TRBV28
j_gene: TRBJ2-2
CDR3aa: CASDRSTGELFF

v_gene: TRBV20-1
j_gene: TRBJ2-3
CDR3aa: CSASRLAGTSSTDTQSF

v_gene: TRBV6-5
j_gene: TRBJ1-4
CDR3aa: CASSYSRDRGLFF

v_gene: TRBV2
j_gene: TRBJ1-2
CDR3aa: CASKPGPYGYTF

v_gene: TRBV28
j_gene: TRBJ2-2
CDR3aa: CASSLIESGELFF

v_gene: TRBV29-1
j_gene: TRBJ1-1
CDR3aa: CSVGHNRVNTEAFF

v_gene: TRBV20-1
j_gene: TRBJ2-1
CDR3aa: CSARPTGGGNEQFF

v_gene: TRBV5-4
j_gene: TRBJ2-7
CDR3aa: CASSFVPGSYEQYF

v_gene: TRBV6-1
j_gene: TRBJ1-2
CDR3aa: CASSEAAYGYTF

v_gene: TRBV2
j_gene: TRBJ2-7
CDR3aa: CASSVSGTGGYEQYF

v_gene: TRBV3-1
j_gene: TRBJ2-4
CDR3aa: CASSHLGLKNIQYF

v_gene: TRBV20-1
j_gene: TRBJ1-5
CDR3aa: CSARWENRVGSNQPQHF

v_gene: TRBV25-1
j_gene: TRBJ1-4
CDR3aa: CASSESRTGREKLFF

v_gene: TRBV12-3/TRBV12-4
j_gene: TRBJ1-5
CDR3aa: CASSSTGRGQPQHF

v_gene: TRBV29-1
j_gene: TRBJ1-1
CDR3aa: CSVDGLQDKAFF

v_gene: TRBV20-1
j_gene: .
CDR3aa: CSAETSGAPYEQYF

v_gene: TRBV3-1
j_gene: TRBJ1-1
CDR3aa: CASSQAAGRNTEAFF

v_gene: TRBV12-3/TRBV12-4
j_gene: TRBJ2-1
CDR3aa: CASSYERTRRVYEQFF

v_gene: TRBV20-1
j_gene: TRBJ2-2
CDR3aa: CSARDPNRKTGELFF

v_gene: TRBV5-1
j_gene: TRBJ2-1
CDR3aa: CASSSRGTANEQFF

v_gene: TRBV5-1
j_gene: TRBJ2-5
CDR3aa: CASSWGQDERYF

v_gene: TRBV5-1
j_gene: TRBJ1-1
CDR3aa: CASSLGGGVNTEAFF

v_gene: TRBV5-4
j_gene: .
CDR3aa: CASSSQTGRGETQYF

v_gene: TRBV20-1
j_gene: TRBJ1-4
CDR3aa: CSARMGSVNEKLFF

v_gene: TRBV24-1
j_gene: TRBJ2-2
CDR3aa: CATGNGGELFF

v_gene: TRBV18
j_gene: TRBJ1-2
CDR3aa: CASSQGAHQGYTF

v_gene: TRBV7-2
j_gene: TRBJ1-2
CDR3aa: CASSLRDRGGGYTF

v_gene: TRBV27
j_gene: TRBJ1-1
CDR3aa: CASSLHGENTEAFF

v_gene: TRBV2
j_gene: TRBJ2-7
CDR3aa: CASSGRRLAEHNEQYF

v_gene: TRBV25-1
j_gene: TRBJ1-6
CDR3aa: CASRDSPGYNSPLHF

v_gene: TRBV11-2
j_gene: TRBJ1-2
CDR3aa: CASSSGRTYGYTF

v_gene: TRBV4-2
j_gene: TRBJ2-1
CDR3aa: CASQSERNEQFF

v_gene: TRBV6-1
j_gene: TRBJ1-4
CDR3aa: CASTFVGYEKLFF

v_gene: TRBV3-1
j_gene: TRBJ2-3
CDR3aa: CASSQRGGDTQYF

v_gene: TRBV19
j_gene: TRBJ1-2
CDR3aa: CASSYSEGIYGYTF

v_gene: TRBV10-2
j_gene: TRBJ2-3
CDR3aa: CASSEAPSTGLTDTQYF

v_gene: TRBV19
j_gene: TRBJ1-2
CDR3aa: CASSISGSRAYGYTF

v_gene: TRBV5-1
j_gene: TRBJ2-5
CDR3aa: CASSRGLANQETQYF

v_gene: TRBV12-3/TRBV12-4
j_gene: TRBJ1-1
CDR3aa: CASSSFRTAKGNTEAFF

v_gene: TRBV9
j_gene: TRBJ1-2
CDR3aa: CASSVLTGDWLGGYTF

v_gene: TRBV20-1
j_gene: .
CDR3aa: CSARLAGGVYNEQYF

v_gene: TRBV11-2
j_gene: TRBJ1-2
CDR3aa: CASSVDRGANYGYTF

v_gene: TRBV3-1
j_gene: TRBJ2-1
CDR3aa: CASSHTGDEQFF

v_gene: TRBV20-1
j_gene: TRBJ1-1
CDR3aa: CSARNWRYTEAFF